The 25 T cell receptor beta chains below were found in one sample sequenced in a study of regulatory T cells in long-lasting Graves disease. Time point denoted: persistent/refractory GD, antithyroid drugs over 5 years with positive TRAb. PBMCs were the source of the RNA used for TCR sequencing. Assembly of TCR beta libraries relied on iRepertoire HTBI primers together with Arm-PCR of CDR3 regions. TCRdb re-called the multiplex PCR reads through MiXCR, storing one row per CDR3 protein. The top ten clones hold about an eighth of a sample with a few hundred thousand distinct CDR3 sequences, about 20% of them seen once. Sample: peripheral blood mononuclear cells (PBMCs), taken when the disease was refractory, from a patient treated with antithyroid drugs. Source of these receptors: a female donor with Graves disease.

The CDR3 loop is CATAGGGTDTQYF. CDR3 DNA sequence: TGTGCCACCGCGGGAGGGGGAACAGATACGCAGTATTTT. The chain carries TRBV24-1 and TRBJ2-3; 9 nucleotides align to TRBD2. The J segment lost 3 bases and the V segment lost 9 bases, leaving 3 bases of the junction unmatched. The CDR3 has 13 residues. CDR1 and CDR2 (germline): KGHDR, SFDVKD.

This clonotype was seen repeatedly, ten times or more. The gene calls are TRBV12-3 or TRBV12-4 and TRBJ1-5; 7 positions match TRBD1. The CDR3 length is 14 residues. With 3 bases clipped from V and 3 bases from J, the junction kept 2 bases outside the gene matches. CDR3 DNA sequence: TGTGCCAGCAGTTTTGGGACAGCCAATCAGCCCCAGCATTTT. This sequence encodes CASSFGTANQPQHF.

This clonotype came up many times. J is TRBJ1-2 and V is TRBV19, with D possibly matching TRBD1 (5 bases). V lost 8 bases to trimming and J lost 6 bases, with 13 bases between them. The CDR3 is made up of 12 amino acids. Germline V CDR1 and CDR2: LNHDA, SQIVND (reference sequence). The CDR3 reads CASLGTGDGYTF. The CDR3 bases are TGTGCCAGTCTAGGAACGGGGGATGGCTACACCTTC.

The CDR3 coding sequence is TGCAGTGCTAGAAGACAAGCTAACTATGGCTACACCTTC. Translation: CSARRQANYGYTF. This chain links TRBV20-1 with TRBJ1-2; D not resolved. V was trimmed by 2 bases and J by 0 bases, leaving 7 bases between them. The CDR3 covers 13 residues. Germline V CDR1 and CDR2: DFQATT, SNEGSKA (reference sequence).

This clonotype was picked up a small number of times. This chain connects TRBV5-4 to TRBJ2-2; D ambiguous. Germline CDR1 SGHNT, CDR2 YYREEE (reference sequence). With 1 base removed from V and 6 bases from J, the gap between germline ends came to 7 bases. This CDR3 spans 13 amino acids. The CDR3: CASSLHGPGELFF. CDR3 nucleotide sequence: TGTGCCAGCAGCTTGCATGGCCCCGGGGAGCTGTTTTTT.

This clonotype was found a few times. The chain is built from TRBV13 and TRBJ2-2; the D gene is possibly TRBD2 (6 bases). The germline CDR1 and CDR2 sequences are PRHDT and FYEKMQ (reference sequence). Trimming stripped 7 bases from V and 1 base from J, with 13 bases between. This CDR3 spans 15 amino acids. CDR3 residues: CASKVRGVNTGELFF. The CDR3, as DNA: TGTGCCAGCAAGGTGCGCGGGGTGAACACCGGGGAGCTGTTTTTT.

This clonotype was detected a few times. The chain recombines TRBV9 with TRBJ2-7; D may be TRBD2 (5 bases). The germline V gene encodes CDR1 SGDLS and CDR2 YYNGEE. The CDR3 sequence is 12 residues long. V lost 7 bases, J lost 5 bases, and 13 bases lay in between. The CDR3 bases are TGTGCCAGCGGAGGAGGTTTGAACGAGCAGTACTTC. Residues: CASGGGLNEQYF.

Many counts were recorded for this clonotype. In DNA form, the CDR3 reads TGCAGTGCTAGAGAGGGGGGAGCTTTCTTT. Amino acids: CSAREGGAFF. The chain links TRBV20-1 to TRBJ1-1; a possible D gene is TRBD1 (5 bases). CDR1 is DFQATT and CDR2 is SNEGSKA in the germline V gene (reference sequence). The CDR3 extends over 10 amino acids. V shed 0 bases and J shed 10 bases, with 6 bases lying between them.

V usage is TRBV6-2 or TRBV6-3 and J usage is TRBJ1-1; 7 nucleotides agree with TRBD1. CDR1 is MNHEY, CDR2 SVGEGT, per germline. The CDR3 is made up of 18 amino acids. The junction had 15 bases not matched to a gene; V was cut back by 5 bases and J by 0 bases. CDR3 sequence reads: CASSEVRSYQGVNTEAFF. Written as DNA, the CDR3 is TGTGCCAGCAGTGAGGTCAGGAGCTACCAGGGGGTGAACACTGAAGCTTTCTTT.

This sequence joins TRBV19 and TRBJ2-7; D unclear. CDR3 size: 13 residues. Trimming took 5 bases from V and 7 from J, leaving 15 bases between them. The germline gives CDR1 LNHDA, CDR2 SQIVND (reference sequence). CDR3 bases: TGTGCCAGTAGTTGGCTTTTTGGGCGGGAGCAGTACTTC. Protein: CASSWLFGREQYF.

The chain joins TRBV29-1 to TRBJ2-7; a possible D gene is TRBD1 (5 bases). Germline CDR1 and CDR2: SQVTM and ANQGSEA. The V end was cut by 6 bases, the J end by 3 bases, with 9 bases between. CDR3 size: 11 residues. The CDR3 DNA reads TGCAGCGTGTCGACAGTCTACGAGCAGTACTTC. Translation: CSVSTVYEQYF.

Regarding this clonotype: At one boundary the junction diverges from the germline segment, which might be a read error. This rearrangement joins TRBV4-3 to TRBJ1-1; no firm D call. CDR3 length: 13 residues. CDR1 is LGHNA and CDR2 is YSLEER in the germline V gene. The CDR3 DNA reads as TGCGCCAGCAGCCAAGAGCGGTACACTGAAGCTTCCTTT. Residues: CASSQERYTEASF.

On this clonotype itself: Possible read error: a much larger clone is one base away. The V gene is TRBV19, the J gene TRBJ2-5; 9 bases align to TRBD2. The CDR3 spans 15 residues. Per germline, CDR1 LNHDA and CDR2 SQIVND (reference sequence). The CDR3 coding sequence is TGTGCCAGTAGTATTTCTAGCGGGAACCAAGAGGCCCAGTACTTC. Residues: CASSISSGNQEAQYF.

This clonotype was observed a handful of times. V and J are TRBV5-1 and TRBJ2-7, with D possibly TRBD1 on 6 matching bases. Germline CDR1 is SGHRS and CDR2 is YFSETQ. The germline V and J ends were trimmed by 4 bases and 4 bases, with 9 bases remaining between them. The CDR3 totals 12 residues. As DNA, the CDR3 is TGCGCCAGCAGCAAGGACAGATACGAGCAGTACTTC. Amino acids: CASSKDRYEQYF.

This clonotype was counted at least ten times. V is TRBV27 and J is TRBJ1-2; the D gene is possibly TRBD1 (5 bases). The CDR3 spans 14 residues. V lost 3 bases, J lost 4 bases, and 12 bases lay in between. CDR1 is MNHEY and CDR2 is SMNVEV in the germline V gene (reference sequence). CDR3 in amino acids: CASSLIGQGYGYTF. The CDR3 nucleotides read TGTGCCAGCAGTTTGATCGGGCAGGGCTATGGCTACACCTTC.

The sample holds many counts of this clonotype. The chain carries TRBV19 and TRBJ2-7, with 11 bases identical to TRBD2. CDR1 is LNHDA, CDR2 SQIVND, per germline (reference sequence). Trimming cost V 5 bases and J 0 bases; bases outside gene matches: 6. The CDR3 is made up of 16 amino acids. The DNA of the CDR3 is TGTGCCAGTAGTCCGACTAGCGGGATTACCTCCTACGAGCAGTACTTC. It translates to CASSPTSGITSYEQYF.

This rearrangement joins TRBV19 to TRBJ1-1; D unresolved. V lost 1 base and J 9 bases, leaving 9 bases between the germline ends. This CDR3 comprises 12 residues. From germline, CDR1 is LNHDA and CDR2 SQIVND (reference sequence). CDR3 amino acids: CASSIAGSQAFF. For the CDR3, the DNA is TGTGCCAGTAGTATAGCGGGATCCCAAGCTTTCTTT.

The rearrangement uses TRBV7-2 and TRBJ1-1; TRBD1 agrees at 8 bases. From germline, CDR1 is SGHTA and CDR2 FQGNSA. The CDR3 is 15 amino acids. Germline trimming cut 1 base from V and 4 bases from J; bases unmatched to any gene: 5. The CDR3 coding sequence is TGTGCCAGCAGCTTAGTGACAGGGGTCGCCACTGAAGCTTTCTTT. Protein sequence: CASSLVTGVATEAFF. The variable domain in full, completed from reference TRBV7-2 and TRBJ1-1, reads GAGVSQSPSNKVTEKGKDVELRCDPISGHTALYWYRQSLGQGLEFLIYFQGNSAPDKSGLPSDRFSAERTGGSVSTLTIQRTQQEDSAVYLCASSLVTGVATEAFFGQGTRLTVV.

The V call is TRBV14, the J call TRBJ2-7, with 7 bases identical to TRBD1. Germline loops: CDR1 SGHDN, CDR2 FVKESK. Trimming removed 4 bases from V and 4 bases from J; junction bases left unmatched: 7. The CDR3 consists of 14 residues. DNA for the CDR3: TGTGCCAGCAGCCTACGAGGGGGCCTTTACGAGCAGTACTTC. Translating gives CASSLRGGLYEQYF.

This clonotype turned up a few times. The chain combines TRBV11-2 with TRBJ2-7, with TRBD1 as a possible D gene (7 bases). V was pared by 5 bases and J by 6 bases, with 17 bases between. Germline V CDR1 and CDR2: SGHAT, FQNNGV. The length of the CDR3 is 14 residues. The CDR3 region has the DNA TGTGCCAGCAGCGGCTCCAGGGGGGTGGGCGAGCAGTACTTC. It specifies CASSGSRGVGEQYF.

Worth noting for this clonotype: The conserved phenylalanine or tryptophan normally closing the CDR3 is absent here, so this likely arose from a read error. This chain joins TRBV20-1 and TRBJ1-1; unclear D gene. Germline V gene data show CDR1 as DFQATT and CDR2 as SNEGSKA (reference sequence). The CDR3 consists of 13 residues. CDR3 residues: CSAPSAGNIEAFL. DNA of the CDR3: TGCAGTGCTCCAAGTGCGGGGAACATTGAAGCTTTCCTT.

The CDR3: CASSQPGLAGGYEQYF. The CDR3 nucleotides read TGTGCCAGCAGCCAACCGGGACTAGCGGGAGGGTACGAGCAGTACTTC. V is TRBV7-2 and J is TRBJ2-7; 16 bases align to TRBD2. Germline values: CDR1 SGHTA, CDR2 FQGNSA. The V and J ends lost 5 bases and 4 bases, in that order; junction bases with no gene match: 5. This CDR3 has 16 residues.

The rearrangement joins TRBV12-3 or TRBV12-4 to TRBJ1-5; no reliable D call. This CDR3 has 20 amino acids. Trimming took off 6 bases at V and 9 bases at J, with 36 bases between the two ends. The CDR3 loop is CASRRDKQFFYDQPSSPQHF. CDR3 nucleotide sequence: TGTGCCAGCAGGCGCGACAAACAATTTTTCTACGATCAGCCGAGTTCGCCCCAGCATTTT.

This clonotype has a count of ten or more. The chain carries TRBV28 and TRBJ1-2; D is unresolved. V lost 6 bases and J lost 4, with 12 bases in between. The CDR3 totals 13 residues. The germline CDR1 and CDR2 sequences are MDHEN and SYDVKM. Here the CDR3 DNA reads TGTGCCAGCAGGATCGGAGGCCCCTATGGCTACACCTTC. Translating gives CASRIGGPYGYTF.

This clonotype appeared many times. The chain combines TRBV4-3 with TRBJ1-1, with TRBD1 identical over 9 bases. Losses at the gene ends were 6 bases for V and 3 bases for J; bases not matched to a gene: 5. Looked up from germline, CDR1 is LGHNA and CDR2 is YSLEER. The CDR3 sequence is 14 residues long. CDR3 sequence (DNA): TGCGCCAGCAGACCGGGACAGGGCTACACTGAAGCTTTCTTT. Translated, it gives CASRPGQGYTEAFF.